These 31 T cell receptor beta chains were sequenced from one sample in a study of cytomegalovirus exposure and HLA in healthy donors. Primers: 60 Vbeta forward and 13 Jbeta reverse. Assay used: immunoSEQ multiplex PCR; TCRdb lists only in-frame clones, some missing. The sample holds under 150,000 clones, roughly 80% seen once. Sequencing used PBMCs. The receptors were gathered from a woman aged 45-65 years in good health and CMV-seronegative.

The chain has TRBV7-8 and TRBJ2-7, with 7 bases fitting TRBD1. CDR1 SGHVS and CDR2 FQNEAQ come from the germline V gene. This CDR3 is 15 amino acids long. The V segment lost 5 bases and the J segment 4 bases; nucleotides outside the gene matches: 11. The CDR3 loop is CASSPRTGHGYEQYF. The CDR3 DNA follows: TGTGCCAGCAGCCCGCGGACAGGCCATGGGTACGAGCAGTACTTC. Full variable domain (rest looked up from reference TRBV7-8 and TRBJ2-7): GAGVSQSPRYKVAKRGQDVALRCDPISGHVSLFWYQQALGQGPEFLTYFQNEAQLDKSGLPSDRFFAERPEGSVSTLKIQRTQQEDSAVYLCASSPRTGHGYEQYFGPGTRLTVT.

This clone came up once. The V gene is TRBV15, the J gene TRBJ2-7; 8 bases line up with TRBD1. The CDR3 totals 14 residues. The J segment lost 3 bases and the V segment lost 4 bases, leaving 5 bases of the junction unmatched. Per the germline V gene, CDR1 is LNHNV and CDR2 is YYDKDF (reference sequence). CDR3 nucleotides: TGTGCCACCAGCACTAGGACAGGGTACTACGAGCAGTACTTC. It encodes CATSTRTGYYEQYF. The full variable domain, its missing parts supplied by reference TRBV15 and TRBJ2-7, is DAMVIQNPRYQVTQFGKPVTLSCSQTLNHNVMYWYQQKSSQAPKLLFHYYDKDFNNEADTPDNFQSRRPNTSFCFLDIRSPGLGDTAMYLCATSTRTGYYEQYFGPGTRLTVT.

The J gene is TRBJ2-7, the V gene TRBV30; 10 bases match TRBD1. This CDR3 is 14 amino acids long. Germline trimming cut 2 bases from V and 5 bases from J; bases unmatched to any gene: 6. Per the germline V gene, CDR1 is GTSNPN and CDR2 is SVGIG (reference sequence). CDR3 DNA: TGTGCCTGGAGTCCCGGGACAGGGGTGGACGAGCAGTACTTC. This translates into CAWSPGTGVDEQYF.

J is TRBJ1-1 and V is TRBV5-8, with 7 bases matching TRBD1. CDR1 and CDR2 (germline): SGHTS, YDEGEE. Losses at the gene ends were 3 bases for V and 8 bases for J; bases not matched to a gene: 4. The CDR3 has 12 residues. CDR3 in amino acids: CASSYRQGEAFF. The DNA for the CDR3 is TGTGCCAGCAGCTATCGACAGGGAGAAGCTTTCTTT.

The J gene is TRBJ2-1, the V gene TRBV5-1; 7 bases match TRBD1. With 2 bases clipped from V and 2 bases from J, the junction kept 4 bases outside the gene matches. There are 15 residues in the CDR3. Germline CDR1 reads SGHRS; CDR2 reads YFSETQ. CDR3 in amino acids: CASSFTGDPYNEQFF. As DNA, the CDR3 is TGCGCCAGCAGCTTCACAGGGGACCCCTACAATGAGCAGTTCTTC.

The chain recombines TRBV28 with TRBJ2-1, with 8 bases identical to TRBD2. After removal of 4 bases from V and 4 bases from J, the junction contained 15 bases not matched to a gene. The length of the CDR3 is 18 residues. The germline gives CDR1 MDHEN, CDR2 SYDVKM. The CDR3 coding sequence is TGTGCCAGCAGTTCCCCCGGGGGGACGGGGGGGTTTTACAATGAGCAGTTCTTC. This sequence encodes CASSSPGGTGGFYNEQFF.

The rearrangement links TRBV11-2 to TRBJ1-4; 9 positions match TRBD1. The CDR3 totals 16 residues. Germline CDR1 and CDR2: SGHAT and FQNNGV. Unmatched junction bases numbered 8, after V lost 5 bases and J lost 4 bases. The CDR3 region is CASSLGTGWDNEKLFF. For the CDR3, the DNA is TGTGCCAGCAGCCTTGGGACAGGGTGGGATAATGAAAAACTGTTTTTT.

The J gene is TRBJ2-4, the V gene TRBV2; tentatively, D is TRBD1 (6 bases). The CDR3 contains 14 residues. V was trimmed by 5 bases and J by 1 base, leaving 9 bases between them. Germline-derived CDR1 and CDR2 are SNHLY and FYNNEI. CDR3 amino acids: CASSSQGAKNIQYF. The CDR3 DNA reads TGTGCCAGCAGTTCTCAGGGGGCCAAAAACATTCAGTACTTC.

This chain joins TRBV10-1 and TRBJ1-4; TRBD1 matches 8 bases. J was trimmed by 15 bases and V by 7 bases; bases with no gene match: 13. CDR1 and CDR2 from the germline V gene are WNHNN and SYGVQD (reference sequence). This CDR3 spans 13 amino acids. The CDR3 coding sequence is TGCGCCAGCACCCGGACAGGGAGTAGCTCTGTGTTTTTT. Translated: CASTRTGSSSVFF.

The V and J genes are TRBV7-3 and TRBJ2-2; 10 bases line up with TRBD2. V gave up 1 base and J gave up 7 bases; unmatched junction bases: 6. The germline CDR1 and CDR2 sequences are SGHTA and FQGTGA. The CDR3 length is 16 residues. The CDR3 region has the DNA TGTGCCAGCAGCTTAAGAGCGGGGGGGCGGTACGGGGAGCTGTTTTTT. It yields the protein CASSLRAGGRYGELFF.

The chain couples TRBV4-1 to TRBJ1-2; D gene unclear. CDR3 size: 14 residues. V dropped 3 bases and J dropped 2 bases, with 10 bases sitting between them. CDR1 is MGHRA, CDR2 YSYEKL, per germline. Here the CDR3 DNA reads TGCGCCAGCAGCCAGGCCGGAGCCAACTATGGCTACACCTTC. It specifies CASSQAGANYGYTF.

The CDR3 is CASSARRVESGNTIYF. The CDR3 bases are TGTGCCAGCAGTGCCCGTCGAGTTGAGTCTGGAAACACCATATATTTT. The chain carries TRBV2 and TRBJ1-3; no clear D gene. Germline V gene lookup returns CDR1 SNHLY and CDR2 FYNNEI. Trimming took off 4 bases at V and 1 base at J, with 14 bases between the two ends. The CDR3 runs to 16 residues.

The chain links TRBV7-8 to TRBJ2-6, with a tentative D call TRBD2 (7 bases). Germline lookup yields CDR1 SGHVS and CDR2 FQNEAQ. Trimming took 1 base from V and 0 from J, leaving 16 bases between them. The CDR3 has 19 residues. In DNA, the CDR3 is TGTGCCAGCAGCTTAGAAGTGGGGGGGCTCTTCTCTGGGGCCAACGTCCTGACTTTC. Protein sequence: CASSLEVGGLFSGANVLTF.

This clone has more than one count but fewer than ten. V and J are TRBV4-2 and TRBJ1-5; D remains unclear. V lost 1 base, J lost 3 bases, and 4 bases lay in between. Germline V gene data show CDR1 as LGHNA and CDR2 as YNFKEQ. CDR3 length: 13 residues. DNA for the CDR3: TGTGCCAGCAGCCAAGTTCTCAATCAGCCCCAGCATTTT. Amino acid sequence: CASSQVLNQPQHF.

The chain joins TRBV30 to TRBJ2-7; 7 bases map to TRBD1. The CDR3 has 11 amino acids. Looked up from germline, CDR1 is GTSNPN and CDR2 is SVGIG (reference sequence). The ends lost 5 bases at V and 4 bases at J; junction bases unmatched: 2. The CDR3 sequence is CAWGTEYEQYF. The CDR3 DNA sequence: TGTGCCTGGGGGACAGAGTACGAGCAGTACTTC.

This rearrangement joins TRBV4-1 to TRBJ2-4, with 7 nucleotides matching TRBD2. V gave up 2 bases and J gave up 0 bases; unmatched junction bases: 7. The CDR3 spans 17 residues. CDR1 and CDR2 (germline): MGHRA, YSYEKL. As DNA, the CDR3 is TGCGCCAGCAGCCAACCCTGGGGGGGACTAGCCAAAAACATTCAGTACTTC. Translation: CASSQPWGGLAKNIQYF.

V and J are TRBV29-1 and TRBJ2-1; the D gene is possibly TRBD2 (6 bases). CDR1 and CDR2 (germline): SQVTM, ANQGSEA. The ends were cut back, 4 bases at V and 9 bases at J, with 10 bases in the middle. The CDR3 totals 11 residues. The CDR3: CSVGLGGEQFF. CDR3 bases: TGCAGCGTTGGATTGGGGGGTGAGCAGTTCTTC.

The chain joins TRBV6-5 to TRBJ2-7, with 8 bases matching TRBD1. CDR1 and CDR2 (germline): MNHEY, SVGAGI. The CDR3 consists of 14 residues. The V and J ends lost 4 bases and 2 bases, in that order; junction bases with no gene match: 4. CDR3 protein: CASSFTGGPYEQYF. The CDR3 DNA sequence: TGTGCCAGCAGTTTCACAGGGGGACCCTACGAGCAGTACTTC.

The rearrangement joins TRBV28 to TRBJ2-1; TRBD2 aligns across 7 bases. Germline V gene sequence: CDR1 MDHEN, CDR2 SYDVKM. V lost 7 bases to trimming and J lost 5 bases; unmatched junction nucleotides: 8. This CDR3 is 14 amino acids long. The CDR3 DNA is TGTGCCAGCATTCCGGGGGGTTACAACAATGAGCAGTTCTTC. Translation gives CASIPGGYNNEQFF.

The chain carries TRBV2 and TRBJ2-5; D is perhaps TRBD2 (5 bases). In germline, CDR1 is SNHLY, CDR2 FYNNEI. The V end was cut by 5 bases, the J end by 2 bases, with 12 bases between. The CDR3 runs 14 residues. The CDR3, as DNA: TGTGCCAGCAGTTTCCTGACTAAACAAGAGACCCAGTACTTC. It encodes CASSFLTKQETQYF.

In this sample, this clone turned up once. The chain uses TRBV5-4 and TRBJ2-5, with 10 bases that match TRBD2. V trimming: 4 bases; J trimming: 1 base; junction bases outside the gene matches: 7. This CDR3 has 16 amino acids. From germline, CDR1 is SGHNT and CDR2 YYREEE (reference sequence). CDR3 bases: TGTGCCAGCAGCACATCTCTAGCGGGGGCCCAAGAGACCCAGTACTTC. This gives the protein CASSTSLAGAQETQYF.

The V and J genes are TRBV2 and TRBJ2-5; a weak D match, TRBD2 (6 bases). Germline CDR1 and CDR2: SNHLY and FYNNEI. Trimming left V 4 bases short and J 1 base short, with 10 bases between. The CDR3 is 14 amino acids. CDR3 region: CASSGPGLQETQYF. The CDR3 DNA is TGTGCCAGCAGTGGCCCGGGACTCCAAGAGACCCAGTACTTC.

This sequence joins TRBV20-1 and TRBJ2-7, with a tentative D call TRBD1 (5 bases). CDR1 DFQATT and CDR2 SNEGSKA come from the germline V gene (reference sequence). The V end lost 6 bases, the J end lost 1 base, and 7 bases lay between the germline ends. This CDR3 is 11 amino acids long. DNA of the CDR3: TGCAGTGCCCAGGGATCCTACGAGCAGTACTTC. Amino acids: CSAQGSYEQYF.

V is TRBV29-1 and J is TRBJ2-5; 7 nucleotides agree with TRBD2. CDR3 length: 13 amino acids. V dropped 1 base and J dropped 4; count of bases not matched to a gene: 3. CDR1 is SQVTM and CDR2 is ANQGSEA in the germline V gene. CDR3 bases: TGCAGCGTTGAAGCCGGGAGGTTAGAGACCCAGTACTTC. It specifies CSVEAGRLETQYF.

This chain uses TRBV28 with TRBJ2-7; 8 bases agree with TRBD2. The junction had 14 bases not matched to a gene; V was cut back by 8 bases and J by 2 bases. Germline V CDR1 and CDR2: MDHEN, SYDVKM. The CDR3 is 16 residues long. The DNA of the CDR3 is TGTGCCAGCCCTCCCGCGGGAGCGGGGGCCCCCTACGAGCAGTACTTC. This translates into CASPPAGAGAPYEQYF. Drawing the rest from reference TRBV28 and TRBJ2-7, the complete variable domain is DVKVTQSSRYLVKRTGEKVFLECVQDMDHENMFWYRQDPGLGLRLIYFSYDVKMKEKGDIPEGYSVSREKKERFSLILESASTNQTSMYLCASPPAGAGAPYEQYFGPGTRLTVT.

In DNA form, the CDR3 reads TGTGCCAGCAGCCCCGGGACAGATCGCACAGATACGCAGTATTTT. The encoded protein is CASSPGTDRTDTQYF. The chain uses TRBV11-2 and TRBJ2-3; TRBD1 aligns across 7 bases. The germline V gene encodes CDR1 SGHAT and CDR2 FQNNGV. V dropped 5 bases and J dropped 1; count of bases not matched to a gene: 6. This CDR3 region has 15 residues.

This clone was picked up a small number of times. The chain couples TRBV10-3 to TRBJ2-3, with D tentatively TRBD1 (7 bases). The V end lost 2 bases, the J end lost 7 bases, and 13 bases lay between the germline ends. This CDR3 has 14 amino acids. Germline V gene sequence: CDR1 ENHRY, CDR2 SYGVKD. The CDR3 region is CAISERRGRYTQYF. The CDR3 DNA reads as TGTGCCATCAGTGAGCGGAGGGGGCGGTATACGCAGTATTTT.

This CDR3 reads CASSIEDRRNTEAFF. CDR3 DNA sequence: TGTGCCAGTAGTATAGAGGACAGGAGAAACACTGAAGCTTTCTTT. The chain uses TRBV19 and TRBJ1-1; the match to TRBD1 covers 7 bases. Trimming at V came to 0 bases and at J to 2 bases, leaving 3 bases not matched to a gene. The CDR3 covers 15 residues. Germline CDR1 is LNHDA and CDR2 is SQIVND (reference sequence).

About this clone itself: The identical CDR3 is also encoded by other nucleotide sequences in the sample. The chain carries TRBV5-1 and TRBJ2-5; 10 positions agree with TRBD2. CDR1 is SGHRS, CDR2 YFSETQ, per germline. V lost 5 bases and J lost 1; bases outside the gene matches: 8. This CDR3 has 16 residues. The CDR3 DNA follows: TGCGCCAGCAGTTCAAGAGCGGGGGGGCCCCAAGAGACCCAGTACTTC. This encodes CASSSRAGGPQETQYF.

V is TRBV4-2 and J is TRBJ2-3, with 9 bases identical to TRBD2. Per the germline V gene, CDR1 is LGHNA and CDR2 is YNFKEQ. After removal of 3 bases from V and 5 bases from J, the junction contained 15 bases not matched to a gene. This CDR3 is built from 18 residues. The CDR3 DNA is TGTGCCAGCAGCCATGCCGCGGGAGGCGGGGGGGCTGTAGATACGCAGTATTTT. Translating gives CASSHAAGGGGAVDTQYF.

The CDR3 sequence: CASSRDLLLHDTSTDTQYF. The CDR3 DNA follows: TGTGCCAGCAGCCGCGACCTGCTCTTACATGACACTAGCACAGATACGCAGTATTTT. The chain links TRBV5-4 to TRBJ2-3; D gene ambiguous. Trimming removed 4 bases at V and 0 bases at J, with 24 bases between. Germline CDR1 SGHNT, CDR2 YYREEE (reference sequence). The CDR3 loop spans 19 amino acids.